The 27 T cell receptor beta chains below all came from one sample that was sequenced in a study of T cells in Graves' hyperthyroidism and ophthalmopathy. Authors of the study amplified TCR beta CDR3 regions from RNA transcripts. The primer set for the first-round RT-PCR of the TCR CDR3 was HTBI. One entry per CDR3 protein results from TCRdb running MiXCR on the multiplex PCR reads. This table has some 500,000 distinct CDR3 sequences, around 24% appearing once. The source material was blood. The receptors derive from a woman aged 25 to 39 with Graves' ophthalmopathy.

The chain uses TRBV6-5 and TRBJ2-7; a possible D gene is TRBD2 (5 bases). The CDR3 sequence is 14 residues long. V gave up 0 bases and J gave up 5 bases, with 11 bases separating them. Germline lookup yields CDR1 MNHEY and CDR2 SVGAGI. The CDR3 here is CASSYSGVRDEQYF. DNA of the CDR3: TGTGCCAGCAGTTACTCCGGGGTAAGGGACGAGCAGTACTTC.

This clonotype has a count of ten or more. The chain has TRBV27 and TRBJ2-5; tentatively, D is TRBD1 (5 bases). Trimming shortened V by 2 bases and J by 7 bases, and 11 bases separated the two germline ends. The CDR3 runs 13 residues. Germline values: CDR1 MNHEY, CDR2 SMNVEV (reference sequence). CDR3 residues: CASSLGAYGTQYF. The CDR3, as DNA: TGTGCCAGCAGTTTAGGGGCCTATGGGACCCAGTACTTC.

This clonotype came up once. This chain uses TRBV6-1 with TRBJ2-7, with D possibly being TRBD1 or TRBD2 (5 bases each). Germline values: CDR1 MNHNS, CDR2 SASEGT. V lost 3 bases and J lost 2, with 11 bases in between. The CDR3 sequence is 14 residues long. The CDR3 nucleotides are TGTGCCAGCAGTGATGGGGACGGGCCCTACGAGCAGTACTTC. This codes for CASSDGDGPYEQYF.

This chain joins TRBV3-1 and TRBJ1-2; 8 bases align to TRBD1. Trimming cost V 0 bases and J 5 bases; bases outside gene matches: 8. The length of the CDR3 is 16 residues. Germline V lookup: CDR1 LGHDT, CDR2 YNNKEL (reference sequence). The CDR3 sequence: CASSQDWTGQGYGYTF. CDR3 sequence (DNA): TGTGCCAGCAGCCAAGATTGGACAGGGCAGGGATATGGCTACACCTTC.

This clonotype has at least ten counts. This chain connects TRBV29-1 to TRBJ1-3; a weak D match, TRBD1 (5 bases). Germline V gives CDR1 SQVTM, CDR2 ANQGSEA. Trimming took off 4 bases at V and 3 bases at J, with 13 bases between the two ends. The CDR3 has 14 amino acids. CDR3 sequence: CSVGDRNYGNTIYF. The DNA for the CDR3 is TGCAGCGTTGGTGACAGAAACTATGGAAACACCATATATTTT.

The chain employs TRBV4-1 and TRBJ2-7; D is unresolved. The germline V gene has CDR1 MGHRA and CDR2 YSYEKL. The CDR3 covers 13 residues. V lost 1 base and J 7 bases, leaving 11 bases between the germline ends. The CDR3: CASSQARLDEQYF. The CDR3 nucleotides read TGCGCCAGCAGCCAAGCTCGGCTAGATGAGCAGTACTTC.

This clonotype came up many times. The chain carries TRBV20-1 and TRBJ1-1; D gene unclear. Germline CDR1 DFQATT, CDR2 SNEGSKA (reference sequence). Trimming took 2 bases from V and 7 from J, leaving 5 bases between them. The CDR3 spans 10 residues. CDR3 nucleotide sequence: TGCAGTGCTAGATCAAGTGAAGCTTTCTTT. Amino acid sequence: CSARSSEAFF.

This clonotype was recorded at least ten times. V usage is TRBV6-2 or TRBV6-3 and J usage is TRBJ2-7; D may match TRBD1 or TRBD2 (5 bases each). This CDR3 spans 12 amino acids. Germline values: CDR1 MNHEY, CDR2 SVGEGT. Trimming took off 2 bases at V and 6 bases at J, with 8 bases between the two ends. As DNA, the CDR3 is TGTGCCAGCAGTTACGCTGGGGGCGAGCAGTACTTC. Its protein is CASSYAGGEQYF.

The CDR3 loop is CASSLSRPNQPQHF. CDR3 DNA: TGTGCCAGCAGTTTGTCCAGACCCAATCAGCCCCAGCATTTT. The chain has TRBV12-3 or TRBV12-4 and TRBJ1-5; D gene ambiguous. The CDR3 covers 14 residues. Trimming removed 3 bases at V and 3 bases at J, with 9 bases between.

In this sample, this clonotype turned up many times. The chain links TRBV30 to TRBJ1-5; TRBD1 is a possible D gene (5 bases). The germline V gene has CDR1 GTSNPN and CDR2 SVGIG (reference sequence). The CDR3 sequence is 13 residues long. V was trimmed by 5 bases and J by 7 bases, leaving 15 bases between them. Here the CDR3 reads CAWSRGEYQPQHF. DNA of the CDR3: TGTGCCTGGTCGAGGGGTGAGTACCAGCCCCAGCATTTT.

This clonotype was detected many times. The chain has TRBV20-1 and TRBJ1-1; D gene unclear. Per the germline V gene, CDR1 is DFQATT and CDR2 is SNEGSKA (reference sequence). The CDR3 sequence is 10 residues long. Trimming shortened V by 4 bases and J by 3 bases, and 3 bases separated the two germline ends. The CDR3 loop is CSAIDTEAFF. The DNA of the CDR3 is TGCAGTGCTATCGACACTGAAGCTTTCTTT.

The table lists this clonotype with a few counts. The chain uses TRBV2 and TRBJ2-3; tentative D call: TRBD1 (6 bases). The CDR3 spans 18 residues. In germline, CDR1 is SNHLY, CDR2 FYNNEI. The germline V and J ends were trimmed by 2 bases and 0 bases, with 18 bases remaining between them. CDR3 loop: CASSEPDQGFTSTDTQYF. The DNA of the CDR3 is TGTGCCAGCAGTGAACCAGATCAGGGGTTTACTAGCACAGATACGCAGTATTTT.

In its sample, this clonotype was seen a few times. This chain uses TRBV10-3 with TRBJ1-4; maybe TRBD1 (6 bases). The CDR3 loop spans 14 amino acids. Germline V CDR1 and CDR2: ENHRY, SYGVKD. Trimming took off 10 bases at V and 8 bases at J, with 20 bases between the two ends. The CDR3 DNA follows: TGTGCCACCGGGACGGGGGGGGCAGGAGAAAAACTGTTTTTT. Residues: CATGTGGAGEKLFF.

V gene TRBV6-1 combines with J gene TRBJ1-5; 8 nucleotides line up with TRBD1. Germline V lookup: CDR1 MNHNS, CDR2 SASEGT. V shed 6 bases, J shed 4 bases, and the junction held 11 bases outside the gene matches. The CDR3 sequence is 16 residues long. The CDR3 DNA reads TGTGCCAGCAGATCAGGGGGCGAGAAGAGAAATCAGCCCCAGCATTTT. It yields the protein CASRSGGEKRNQPQHF.

This clonotype showed up just a few times. The rearrangement links TRBV29-1 to TRBJ2-2, with 14 positions matching TRBD2. Germline V gene sequence: CDR1 SQVTM, CDR2 ANQGSEA. The CDR3 runs 15 residues. The J segment lost 10 bases and the V segment lost 6 bases, leaving 10 bases of the junction unmatched. CDR3 sequence (DNA): TGCAGCGTCCTTGGGACTAGCGGGAGAGTTGAGGAGCTGTTTTTT. Residues: CSVLGTSGRVEELFF.

This clonotype occurred many times. This chain connects TRBV20-1 to TRBJ2-7; 7 nucleotides match TRBD1. Germline V gene lookup returns CDR1 DFQATT and CDR2 SNEGSKA (reference sequence). This CDR3 has 14 amino acids. The ends lost 2 bases at V and 6 bases at J; junction bases unmatched: 10. The chain's CDR3 is CSARLWTGAGEQYF. In nucleotides, the CDR3 is TGCAGTGCTAGACTCTGGACAGGTGCTGGCGAGCAGTACTTC.

The rearrangement links TRBV30 to TRBJ2-7; TRBD2 is a possible D gene (5 bases). The CDR3 runs to 12 residues. The ends were cut back, 5 bases at V and 0 bases at J, with 8 bases in the middle. CDR1 and CDR2 (germline): GTSNPN, SVGIG (reference sequence). For the CDR3, the DNA is TGTGCCTGGGGTGGGAGCTCCTACGAGCAGTACTTC. It yields the protein CAWGGSSYEQYF.

On this clonotype: One end of the junction is discordant with germline, which a read error may explain. The genes are TRBV6-1 and TRBJ2-6, with 9 bases lining up with TRBD2. The V gene's germline CDR1 is MNHNS and CDR2 SASEGT. This CDR3 comprises 17 residues. CDR3 coding DNA: TGTGGCAGCAGGGTGGCGGGAGGGCCGTCTGGGGCCAACGTCCTGACTTTC. Its protein is CGSRVAGGPSGANVLTF.

This clonotype was recorded at least ten times. The rearrangement links TRBV5-1 to TRBJ1-1; the match to TRBD1 covers 10 bases. J was trimmed by 10 bases and V by 2 bases; bases with no gene match: 14. Per germline, CDR1 SGHRS and CDR2 YFSETQ. The CDR3 sequence is 16 residues long. This chain's CDR3 is CASSFYLTGGKRGAFF. The CDR3 DNA reads TGCGCCAGCAGCTTCTACTTGACAGGGGGCAAGAGGGGAGCTTTCTTT.

This clonotype was counted at least ten times. The chain employs TRBV6-2 or TRBV6-3 and TRBJ1-2, with no clear D. Germline assignment: CDR1 MNHEY and CDR2 SVGEGT. This CDR3 region has 14 residues. The germline V and J ends were trimmed by 5 bases and 2 bases, with 12 bases remaining between them. CDR3 coding DNA: TGTGCCAGCAGTGATGGATGGCGAAACTATGGCTACACCTTC. Protein product: CASSDGWRNYGYTF.

The chain links TRBV3-1 to TRBJ1-2; D is unclear. Germline CDR1 LGHDT, CDR2 YNNKEL (reference sequence). This CDR3 has 15 amino acids. The V end lost 3 bases, the J end lost 4 bases, and 15 bases lay between the germline ends. The CDR3 DNA reads TGTGCCAGCAGCCAGGCCCCGCATGCCACCTATGGCTACACCTTC. Translation gives CASSQAPHATYGYTF.

This clonotype was seen a handful of times. Germline and junction disagree at one end, which may indicate a read error. The DNA of the CDR3 is TGTGCCAGCACCAATAATCAGCCCGAGCATTTT. Its translation is CASTNNQPEHF. The chain links TRBV2 to TRBJ1-5; no reliable D call. Germline lookup yields CDR1 SNHLY and CDR2 FYNNEI. The CDR3 is made up of 11 amino acids.

This clonotype was recorded many times. The CDR3 DNA reads as TGTGCCAGCATGGCCAGCCCGAACACTGAAGCTTTCTTT. Translation: CASMASPNTEAFF. The genes are TRBV2 and TRBJ1-1; D not certain. The CDR3 has 13 residues. Trimming removed 7 bases from V and 1 base from J, with 10 bases in between. Germline V gene data show CDR1 as SNHLY and CDR2 as FYNNEI.

This clonotype was counted many times. The rearrangement uses TRBV24-1 and TRBJ2-7, with D possibly being TRBD1 (6 bases). There are 14 residues in the CDR3. V was shortened by 11 bases and J by 2 bases, with 18 bases between the two germline ends. Germline V gene sequence: CDR1 KGHDR, CDR2 SFDVKD. As DNA, the CDR3 is TGTGCCAGGTCCGGGACAATACTCCCCTACGAGCAGTACTTC. Translating gives CARSGTILPYEQYF.

The sample holds many counts of this clonotype. This chain uses TRBV30 with TRBJ1-5, with D perhaps TRBD1 (5 bases). CDR3 size: 14 residues. Trimming took 2 bases from V and 5 from J, leaving 13 bases between them. Germline V CDR1 and CDR2: GTSNPN, SVGIG (reference sequence). Here the CDR3 reads CAWSHRHGHQPQHF. CDR3 DNA sequence: TGTGCCTGGAGTCACAGGCATGGGCATCAGCCCCAGCATTTT.

This clonotype was found a few times. At one end, the junction sequence differs from germline, possibly due to a read error. J is TRBJ2-2 and V is TRBV2; D might be TRBD2 (7 bases). This CDR3 has 18 amino acids. The germline CDR1 and CDR2 sequences are SNHLY and FYNNEI. As DNA, the CDR3 is TGTGTCAGCAGTGAATGGGGGGGGCTAGCGAGGAACACCGGGGAGCTGTTTTTT. Amino acids: CVSSEWGGLARNTGELFF.

This clonotype was seen many times. The chain joins TRBV12-3 or TRBV12-4 to TRBJ1-2, with unresolved D. Between the trimmed V and J ends, which lost 5 bases and 2 bases, there was a span of 9 bases. The CDR3 totals 13 residues. Here the CDR3 reads CASSRGNNYGYTF. CDR3 nucleotide sequence: TGTGCCAGCAGTCGTGGTAACAACTATGGCTACACCTTC.